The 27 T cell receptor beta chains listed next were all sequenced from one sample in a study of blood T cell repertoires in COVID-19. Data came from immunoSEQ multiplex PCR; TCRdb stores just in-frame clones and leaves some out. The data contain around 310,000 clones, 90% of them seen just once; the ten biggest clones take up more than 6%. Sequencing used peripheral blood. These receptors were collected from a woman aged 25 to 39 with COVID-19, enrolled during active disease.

This CDR3 is CASSLGGTGGETQYF. The DNA for the CDR3 is TGCGCCAGCAGCCTTGGAGGGACAGGGGGAGAGACCCAGTACTTC. The chain couples TRBV5-1 to TRBJ2-5; 11 bases fit TRBD1. The junction had 6 bases not matched to a gene; V was cut back by 4 bases and J by 4 bases. This CDR3 spans 15 amino acids. Per germline, CDR1 SGHRS and CDR2 YFSETQ.

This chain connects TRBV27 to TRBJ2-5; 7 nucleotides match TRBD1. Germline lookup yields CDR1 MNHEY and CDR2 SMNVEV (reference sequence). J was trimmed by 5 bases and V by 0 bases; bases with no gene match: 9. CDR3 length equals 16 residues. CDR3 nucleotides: TGTGCCAGCAGTTTATCGAGGCCAGGGGGATTGGAGACCCAGTACTTC. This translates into CASSLSRPGGLETQYF.

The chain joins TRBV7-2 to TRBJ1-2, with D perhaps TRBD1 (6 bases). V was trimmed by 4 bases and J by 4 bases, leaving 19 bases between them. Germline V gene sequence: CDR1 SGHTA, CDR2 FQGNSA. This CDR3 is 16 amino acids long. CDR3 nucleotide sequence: TGTGCCAGCAGCTCGAGTTCCAGGGGTTATGGCTATGGCTACACCTTC. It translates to CASSSSSRGYGYGYTF.

The CDR3: CASSFRGPNYEQYF. For the CDR3, the DNA is TGTGCCAGCAGCTTCAGGGGTCCTAACTACGAGCAGTACTTC. This chain links TRBV7-2 with TRBJ2-7; the D gene is possibly TRBD1 (6 bases). The CDR3 totals 14 residues. Germline CDR1 SGHTA, CDR2 FQGNSA. V gave up 3 bases and J gave up 3 bases, with 12 bases separating them. Drawing the rest from reference TRBV7-2 and TRBJ2-7, the complete variable domain is GAGVSQSPSNKVTEKGKDVELRCDPISGHTALYWYRQSLGQGLEFLIYFQGNSAPDKSGLPSDRFSAERTGGSVSTLTIQRTQQEDSAVYLCASSFRGPNYEQYFGPGTRLTVT.

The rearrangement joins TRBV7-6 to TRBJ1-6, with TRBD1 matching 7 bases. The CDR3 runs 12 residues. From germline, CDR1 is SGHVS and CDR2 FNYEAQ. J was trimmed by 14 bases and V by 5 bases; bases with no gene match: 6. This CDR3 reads CASSKETGALHF. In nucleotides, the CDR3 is TGTGCCAGCAGCAAGGAAACAGGGGCCCTCCACTTT.

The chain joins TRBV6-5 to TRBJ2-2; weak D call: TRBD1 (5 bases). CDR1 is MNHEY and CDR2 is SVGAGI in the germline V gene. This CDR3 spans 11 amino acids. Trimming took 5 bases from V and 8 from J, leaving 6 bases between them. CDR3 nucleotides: TGTGCCAGCAGTCGACAGGGGGAGCTGTTTTTT. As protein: CASSRQGELFF.

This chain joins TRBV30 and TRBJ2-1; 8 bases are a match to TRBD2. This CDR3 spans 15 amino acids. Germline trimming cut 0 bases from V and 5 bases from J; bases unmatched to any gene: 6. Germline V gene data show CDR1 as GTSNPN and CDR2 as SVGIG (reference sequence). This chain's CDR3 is CAWSVLSGRNNEQFF. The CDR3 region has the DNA TGTGCCTGGAGTGTACTGAGCGGGAGAAACAATGAGCAGTTCTTC.

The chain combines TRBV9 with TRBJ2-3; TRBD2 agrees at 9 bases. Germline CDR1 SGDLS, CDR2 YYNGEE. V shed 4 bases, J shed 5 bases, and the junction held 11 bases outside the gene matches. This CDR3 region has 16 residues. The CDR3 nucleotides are TGTGCCAGCAGCCCTGCGACTAGCGGTCCCCAAGATACGCAGTATTTT. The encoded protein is CASSPATSGPQDTQYF.

The CDR3 reads CASSLWGTGGPTEAFF. The CDR3 nucleotides are TGTGCCAGCAGCTTGTGGGGGACAGGGGGCCCCACTGAAGCTTTCTTT. The V call is TRBV5-6, the J call TRBJ1-1, with 12 bases aligning to TRBD1. The germline V gene has CDR1 SGHDT and CDR2 YYEEEE. V lost 1 base and J lost 4; bases outside the gene matches: 5. The CDR3 sequence is 16 residues long.

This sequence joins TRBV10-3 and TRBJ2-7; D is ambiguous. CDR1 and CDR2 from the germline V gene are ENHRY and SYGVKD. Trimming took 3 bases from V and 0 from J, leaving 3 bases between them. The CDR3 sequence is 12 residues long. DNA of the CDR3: TGTGCCATCAGTGACAGCTCCTACGAGCAGTACTTC. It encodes CAISDSSYEQYF.

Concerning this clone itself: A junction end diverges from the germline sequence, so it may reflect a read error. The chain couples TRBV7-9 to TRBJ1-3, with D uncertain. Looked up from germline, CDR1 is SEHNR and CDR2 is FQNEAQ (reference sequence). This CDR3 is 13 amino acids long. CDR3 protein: CASSLGSSQAVDF. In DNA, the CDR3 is TGTGCCAGCAGCTTAGGGTCTTCCCAGGCCGTCGATTTT.

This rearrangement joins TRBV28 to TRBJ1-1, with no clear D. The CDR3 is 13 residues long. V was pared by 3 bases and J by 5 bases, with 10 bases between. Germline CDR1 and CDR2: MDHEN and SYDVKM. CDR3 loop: CASSFPGRTEAFF. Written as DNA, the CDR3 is TGTGCCAGCAGTTTCCCGGGGAGGACTGAAGCTTTCTTT.

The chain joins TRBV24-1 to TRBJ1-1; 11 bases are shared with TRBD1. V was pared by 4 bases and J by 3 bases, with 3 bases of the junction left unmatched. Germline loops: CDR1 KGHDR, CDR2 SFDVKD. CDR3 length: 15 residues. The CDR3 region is CATSDPGQGDTEAFF. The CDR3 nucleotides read TGTGCCACCAGTGACCCGGGACAGGGGGACACTGAAGCTTTCTTT.

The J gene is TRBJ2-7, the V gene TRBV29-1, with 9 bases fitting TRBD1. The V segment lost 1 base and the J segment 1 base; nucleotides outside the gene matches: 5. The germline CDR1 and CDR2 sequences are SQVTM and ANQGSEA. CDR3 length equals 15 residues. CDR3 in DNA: TGCAGCGTTGAAGTGGGGGACAGGGCATCCTACGAGCAGTACTTC. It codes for CSVEVGDRASYEQYF.

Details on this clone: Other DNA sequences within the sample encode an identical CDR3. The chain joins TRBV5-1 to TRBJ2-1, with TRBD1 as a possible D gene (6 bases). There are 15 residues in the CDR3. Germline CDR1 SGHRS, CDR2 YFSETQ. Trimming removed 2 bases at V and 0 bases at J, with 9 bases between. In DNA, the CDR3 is TGCGCCAGCAGCTTAGGACAGACCTCCTACAATGAGCAGTTCTTC. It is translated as CASSLGQTSYNEQFF.

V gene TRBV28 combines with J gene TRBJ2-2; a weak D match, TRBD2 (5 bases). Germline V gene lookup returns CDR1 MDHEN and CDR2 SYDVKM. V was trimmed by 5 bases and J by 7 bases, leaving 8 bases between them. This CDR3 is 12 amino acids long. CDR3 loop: CASSRDVGELFF. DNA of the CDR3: TGTGCCAGCAGTCGGGATGTCGGGGAGCTGTTTTTT. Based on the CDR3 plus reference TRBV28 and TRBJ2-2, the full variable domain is DVKVTQSSRYLVKRTGEKVFLECVQDMDHENMFWYRQDPGLGLRLIYFSYDVKMKEKGDIPEGYSVSREKKERFSLILESASTNQTSMYLCASSRDVGELFFGEGSRLTVL.

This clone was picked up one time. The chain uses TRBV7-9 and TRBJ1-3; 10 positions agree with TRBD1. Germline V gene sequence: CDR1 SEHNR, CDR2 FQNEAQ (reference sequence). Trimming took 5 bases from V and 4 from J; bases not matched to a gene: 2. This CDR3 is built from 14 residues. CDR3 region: CASSLGQGGNTIYF. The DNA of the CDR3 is TGTGCCAGCAGCCTGGGACAGGGGGGAAACACCATATATTTT.

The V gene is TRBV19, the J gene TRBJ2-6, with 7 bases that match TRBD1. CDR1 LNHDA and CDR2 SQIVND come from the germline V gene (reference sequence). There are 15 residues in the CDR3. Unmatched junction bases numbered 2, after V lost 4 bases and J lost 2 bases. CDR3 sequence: CASSRDRAGANVLTF. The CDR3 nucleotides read TGTGCCAGTAGTAGAGACAGGGCTGGGGCCAACGTCCTGACTTTC.

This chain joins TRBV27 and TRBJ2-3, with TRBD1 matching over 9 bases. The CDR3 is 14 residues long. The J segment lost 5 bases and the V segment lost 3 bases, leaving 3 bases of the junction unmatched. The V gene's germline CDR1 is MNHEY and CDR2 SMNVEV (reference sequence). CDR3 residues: CASSLGTGRDTQYF. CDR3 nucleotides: TGTGCCAGCAGTTTGGGGACAGGGCGAGATACGCAGTATTTT.

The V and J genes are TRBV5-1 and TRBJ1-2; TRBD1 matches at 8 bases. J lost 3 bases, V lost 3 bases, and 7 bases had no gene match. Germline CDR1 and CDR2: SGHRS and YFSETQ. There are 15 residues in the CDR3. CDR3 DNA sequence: TGCGCCAGCAGCTCGACAGGGGTCAGACACTATGGCTACACCTTC. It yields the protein CASSSTGVRHYGYTF. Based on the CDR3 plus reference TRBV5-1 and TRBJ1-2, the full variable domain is KAGVTQTPRYLIKTRGQQVTLSCSPISGHRSVSWYQQTPGQGLQFLFEYFSETQRNKGNFPGRFSGRQFSNSRSEMNVSTLELGDSALYLCASSSTGVRHYGYTFGSGTRLTVV.

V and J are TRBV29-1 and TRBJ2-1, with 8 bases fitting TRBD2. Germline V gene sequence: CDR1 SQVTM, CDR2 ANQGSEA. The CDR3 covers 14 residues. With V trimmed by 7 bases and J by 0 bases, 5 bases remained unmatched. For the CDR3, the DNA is TGCAGCGATGTAGCGGGACCCTCCTACAATGAGCAGTTCTTC. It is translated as CSDVAGPSYNEQFF.

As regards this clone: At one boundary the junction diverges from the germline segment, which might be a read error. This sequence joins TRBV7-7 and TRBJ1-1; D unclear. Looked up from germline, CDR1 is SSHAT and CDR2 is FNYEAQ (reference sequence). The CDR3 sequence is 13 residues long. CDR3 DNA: TGTGCTAGCAGCTTAGATGGGCTGAGTGAAGCTTTCTTT. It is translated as CASSLDGLSEAFF.

As DNA, the CDR3 is TGTGCCAGCACCGGGTCGACAGAGGAAACCCAGTACTTC. Translation gives CASTGSTEETQYF. This sequence joins TRBV6-6 and TRBJ2-5, with D tentatively TRBD1 (5 bases). This CDR3 contains 13 residues. In germline, CDR1 is MNHNY, CDR2 SVGAGI (reference sequence). V was shortened by 7 bases and J by 8 bases, with 17 bases between the two germline ends.

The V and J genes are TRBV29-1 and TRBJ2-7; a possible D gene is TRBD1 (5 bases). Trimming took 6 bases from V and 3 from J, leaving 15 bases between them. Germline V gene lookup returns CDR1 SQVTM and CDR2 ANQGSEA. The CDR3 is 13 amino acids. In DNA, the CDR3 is TGCAGCGTCCGGACACCCCAGGGCTACGAGCAGTACTTC. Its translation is CSVRTPQGYEQYF.

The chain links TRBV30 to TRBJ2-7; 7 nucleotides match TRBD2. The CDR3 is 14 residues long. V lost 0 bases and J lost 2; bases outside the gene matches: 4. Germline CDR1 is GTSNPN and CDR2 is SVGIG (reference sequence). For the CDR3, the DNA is TGTGCCTGGAGTGTCGCTAGCGGCGCCTACGAGCAGTACTTC. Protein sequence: CAWSVASGAYEQYF.

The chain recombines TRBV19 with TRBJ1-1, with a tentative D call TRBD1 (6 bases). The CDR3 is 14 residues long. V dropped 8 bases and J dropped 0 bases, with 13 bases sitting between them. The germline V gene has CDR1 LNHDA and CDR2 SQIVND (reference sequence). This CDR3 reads CASWSQGMNTEAFF. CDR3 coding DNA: TGTGCCAGTTGGTCTCAGGGGATGAACACTGAAGCTTTCTTT.

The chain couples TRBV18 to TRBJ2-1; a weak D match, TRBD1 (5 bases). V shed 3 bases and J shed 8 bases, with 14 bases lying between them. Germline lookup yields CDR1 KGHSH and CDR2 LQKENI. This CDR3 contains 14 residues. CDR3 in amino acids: CASSPGKQEHEQFF. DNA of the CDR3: TGTGCCAGCTCACCCGGCAAACAGGAGCATGAGCAGTTCTTC.